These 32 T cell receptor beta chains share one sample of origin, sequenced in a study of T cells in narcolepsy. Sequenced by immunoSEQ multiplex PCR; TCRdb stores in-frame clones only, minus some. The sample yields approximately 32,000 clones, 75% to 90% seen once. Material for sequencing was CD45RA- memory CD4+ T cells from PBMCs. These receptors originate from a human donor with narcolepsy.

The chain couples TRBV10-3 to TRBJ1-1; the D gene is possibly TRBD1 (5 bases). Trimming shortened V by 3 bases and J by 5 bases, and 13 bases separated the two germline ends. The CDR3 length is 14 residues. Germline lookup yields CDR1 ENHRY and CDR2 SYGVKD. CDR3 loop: CAISDGGRRTEAFF. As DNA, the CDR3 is TGTGCCATCAGTGATGGGGGAAGGAGGACTGAAGCTTTCTTT.

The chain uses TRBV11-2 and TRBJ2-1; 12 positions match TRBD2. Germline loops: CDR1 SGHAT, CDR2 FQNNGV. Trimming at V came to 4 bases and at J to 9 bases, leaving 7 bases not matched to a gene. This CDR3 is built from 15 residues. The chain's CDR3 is CASSSSGGAQGEQFF. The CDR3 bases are TGTGCCAGCAGCTCTAGCGGGGGGGCGCAAGGTGAGCAGTTCTTC.

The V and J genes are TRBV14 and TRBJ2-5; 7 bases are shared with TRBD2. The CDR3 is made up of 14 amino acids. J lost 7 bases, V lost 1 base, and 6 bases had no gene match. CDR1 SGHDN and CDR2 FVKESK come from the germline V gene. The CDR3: CASSQAGGKGTQYF. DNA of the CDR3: TGTGCCAGCAGCCAAGCGGGGGGTAAGGGGACCCAGTACTTC.

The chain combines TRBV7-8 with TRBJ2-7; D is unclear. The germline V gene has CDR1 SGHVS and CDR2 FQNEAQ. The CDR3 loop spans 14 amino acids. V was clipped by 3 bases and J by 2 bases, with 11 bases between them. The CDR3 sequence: CASSFGRPPYEQYF. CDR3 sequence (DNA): TGTGCCAGCAGCTTTGGCAGGCCTCCCTACGAGCAGTACTTC.

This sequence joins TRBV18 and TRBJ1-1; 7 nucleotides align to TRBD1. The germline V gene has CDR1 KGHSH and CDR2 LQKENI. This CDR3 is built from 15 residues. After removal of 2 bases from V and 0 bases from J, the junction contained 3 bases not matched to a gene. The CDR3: CASSPMGQLNTEAFF. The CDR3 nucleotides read TGTGCCAGCTCACCAATGGGACAGTTGAACACTGAAGCTTTCTTT. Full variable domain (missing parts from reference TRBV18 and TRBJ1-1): NAGVMQNPRHLVRRRGQEARLRCSPMKGHSHVYWYRQLPEEGLKFMVYLQKENIIDESGMPKERFSAEFPKEGPSILRIQQVVRGDSAAYFCASSPMGQLNTEAFFGQGTRLTVV.

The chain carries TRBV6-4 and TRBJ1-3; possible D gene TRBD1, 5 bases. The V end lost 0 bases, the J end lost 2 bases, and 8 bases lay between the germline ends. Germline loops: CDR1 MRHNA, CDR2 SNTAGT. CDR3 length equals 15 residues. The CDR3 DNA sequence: TGTGCCAGCAGTGACTCGGGGGGGGCTGGAAACACCATATATTTT. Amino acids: CASSDSGGAGNTIYF.

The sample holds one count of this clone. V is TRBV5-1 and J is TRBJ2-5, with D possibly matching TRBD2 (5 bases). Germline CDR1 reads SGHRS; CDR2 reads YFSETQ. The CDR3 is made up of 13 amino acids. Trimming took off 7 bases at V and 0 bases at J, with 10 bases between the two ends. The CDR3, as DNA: TGCGCCAGCGCTCGAGGGCACCAAGAGACCCAGTACTTC. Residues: CASARGHQETQYF.

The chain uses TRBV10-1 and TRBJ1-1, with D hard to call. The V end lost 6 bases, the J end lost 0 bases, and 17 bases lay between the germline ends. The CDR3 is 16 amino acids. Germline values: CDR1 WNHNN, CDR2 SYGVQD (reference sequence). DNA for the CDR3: TGCGCCAGCAGCGAAGGGCCCGGGAAGTTGAACACTGAAGCTTTCTTT. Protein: CASSEGPGKLNTEAFF.

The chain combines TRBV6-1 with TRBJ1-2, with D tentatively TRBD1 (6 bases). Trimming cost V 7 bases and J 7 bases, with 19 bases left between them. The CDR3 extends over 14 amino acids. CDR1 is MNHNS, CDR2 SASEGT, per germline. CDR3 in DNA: TGTGCCAGCACCACGGGGCCCGGGGGGCTTGGCTACACCTTC. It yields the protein CASTTGPGGLGYTF.

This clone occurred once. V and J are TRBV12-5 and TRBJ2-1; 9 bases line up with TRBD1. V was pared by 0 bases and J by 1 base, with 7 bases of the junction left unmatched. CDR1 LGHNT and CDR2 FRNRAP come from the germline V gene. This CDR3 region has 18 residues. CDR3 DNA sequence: TGTGCTAGTGGTTTGGTACTGTCGACAGGGGGGTCCTACAATGAGCAGTTCTTC. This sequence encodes CASGLVLSTGGSYNEQFF.

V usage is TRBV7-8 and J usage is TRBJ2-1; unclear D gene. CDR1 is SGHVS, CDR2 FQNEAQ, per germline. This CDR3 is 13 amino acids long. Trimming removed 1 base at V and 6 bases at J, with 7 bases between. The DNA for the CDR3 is TGTGCCAGCAGCTTAGTATTCGGCAATGAGCAGTTCTTC. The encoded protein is CASSLVFGNEQFF.

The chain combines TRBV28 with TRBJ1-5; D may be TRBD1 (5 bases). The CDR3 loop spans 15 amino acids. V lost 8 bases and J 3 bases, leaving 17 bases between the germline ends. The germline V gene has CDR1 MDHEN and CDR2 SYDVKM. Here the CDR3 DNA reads TGTGCCAGCCGACGGTCCTTAGGGGACAATCAGCCCCAGCATTTT. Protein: CASRRSLGDNQPQHF.

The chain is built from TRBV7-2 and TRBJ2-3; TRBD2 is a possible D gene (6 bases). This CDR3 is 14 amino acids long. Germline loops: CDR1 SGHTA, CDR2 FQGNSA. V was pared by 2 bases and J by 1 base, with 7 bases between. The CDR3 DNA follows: TGTGCCAGCAGCTTATCGGGGGGCACAGATACGCAGTATTTT. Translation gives CASSLSGGTDTQYF.

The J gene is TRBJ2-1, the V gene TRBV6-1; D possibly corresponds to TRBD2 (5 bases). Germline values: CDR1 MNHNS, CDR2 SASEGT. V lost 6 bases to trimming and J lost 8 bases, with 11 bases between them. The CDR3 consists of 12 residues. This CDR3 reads CASRGSVDEQFF. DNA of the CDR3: TGTGCCAGCAGGGGTAGCGTCGATGAGCAGTTCTTC.

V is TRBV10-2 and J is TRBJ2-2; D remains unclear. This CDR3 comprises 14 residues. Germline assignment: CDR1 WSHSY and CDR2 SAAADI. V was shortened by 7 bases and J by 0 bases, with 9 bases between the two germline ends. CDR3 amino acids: CASIWSTNTGELFF. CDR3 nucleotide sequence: TGCGCCAGCATCTGGTCAACGAACACCGGGGAGCTGTTTTTT.

The CDR3 region is CASSLKGGVQGYTF. CDR3 DNA sequence: TGTGCCAGCAGCTTGAAGGGTGGGGTGCAAGGCTACACCTTC. V is TRBV5-5 and J is TRBJ1-2; no reliable D call. This CDR3 comprises 14 residues. V lost 1 base, J lost 8 bases, and 15 bases lay in between. From germline, CDR1 is SGHKS and CDR2 YYEKEE (reference sequence).

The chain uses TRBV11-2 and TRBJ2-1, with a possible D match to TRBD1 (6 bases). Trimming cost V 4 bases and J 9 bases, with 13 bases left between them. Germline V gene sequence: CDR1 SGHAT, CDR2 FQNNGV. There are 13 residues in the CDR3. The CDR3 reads CASSYVGGTEQFF. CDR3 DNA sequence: TGTGCCAGCAGCTACGTTGGGGGCACTGAGCAGTTCTTC.

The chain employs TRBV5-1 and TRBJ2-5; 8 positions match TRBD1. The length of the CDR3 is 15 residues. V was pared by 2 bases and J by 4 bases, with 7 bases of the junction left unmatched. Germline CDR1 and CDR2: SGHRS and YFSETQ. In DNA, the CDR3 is TGCGCCAGCAGCTTTGGGACAGGTCGGGGAGAGACCCAGTACTTC. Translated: CASSFGTGRGETQYF.

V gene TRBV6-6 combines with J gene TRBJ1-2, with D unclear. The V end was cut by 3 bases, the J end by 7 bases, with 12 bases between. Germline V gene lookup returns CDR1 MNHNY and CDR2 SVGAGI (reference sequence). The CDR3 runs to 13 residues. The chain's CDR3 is CASSYGERGGYTF. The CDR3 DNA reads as TGTGCCAGCAGTTATGGTGAGCGAGGTGGCTACACCTTC.

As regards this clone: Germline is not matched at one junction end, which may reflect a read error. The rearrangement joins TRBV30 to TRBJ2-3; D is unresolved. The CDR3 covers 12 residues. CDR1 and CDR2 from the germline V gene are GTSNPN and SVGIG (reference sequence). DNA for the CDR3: TGTGCCTGGAGTGGCAGCAGAGATACGCAGTATTTT. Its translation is CAWSGSRDTQYF. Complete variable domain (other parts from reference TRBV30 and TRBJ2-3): SQTIHQWPATLVQPVGSPLSLECTVEGTSNPNLYWYRQAAGRGLQLLFYSVGIGQISSEVPQNLSASRPQDRQFILSSKKLLLSDSGFYLCAWSGSRDTQYFGPGTRLTVL.

The CDR3 coding sequence is TGCGCCAGCAGCCAAGCGGTGGTCCGGGATACGCAGTATTTT. Protein sequence: CASSQAVVRDTQYF. The gene calls are TRBV4-1 and TRBJ2-3; D remains unclear. This CDR3 region has 14 residues. From germline, CDR1 is MGHRA and CDR2 YSYEKL. Trimming took off 1 base at V and 6 bases at J, with 11 bases between the two ends.

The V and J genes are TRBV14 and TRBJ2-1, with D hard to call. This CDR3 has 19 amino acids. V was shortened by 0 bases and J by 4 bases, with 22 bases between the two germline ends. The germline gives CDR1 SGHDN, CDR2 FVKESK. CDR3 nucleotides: TGTGCCAGCAGCCAAGATGGCGACTTCTGGGCGCCTACTTACAATGAGCAGTTCTTC. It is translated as CASSQDGDFWAPTYNEQFF. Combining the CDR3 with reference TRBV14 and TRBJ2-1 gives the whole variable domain EAGVTQFPSHSVIEKGQTVTLRCDPISGHDNLYWYRRVMGKEIKFLLHFVKESKQDESGMPNNRFLAERTGGTYSTLKVQPAELEDSGVYFCASSQDGDFWAPTYNEQFFGPGTRLTVL.

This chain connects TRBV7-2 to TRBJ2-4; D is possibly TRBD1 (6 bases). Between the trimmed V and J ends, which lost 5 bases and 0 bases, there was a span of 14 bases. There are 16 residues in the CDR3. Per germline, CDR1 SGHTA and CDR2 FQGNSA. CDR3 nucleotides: TGTGCCAGCAGCCTACCGACAGGTCTAGCCAAAAACATTCAGTACTTC. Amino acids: CASSLPTGLAKNIQYF.

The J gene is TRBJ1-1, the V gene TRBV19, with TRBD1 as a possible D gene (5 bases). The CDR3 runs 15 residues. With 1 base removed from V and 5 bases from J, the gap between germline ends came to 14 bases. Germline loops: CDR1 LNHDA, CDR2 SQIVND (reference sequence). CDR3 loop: CASSIVPGSGTEAFF. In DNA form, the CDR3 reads TGTGCCAGTAGTATAGTCCCAGGGTCGGGAACTGAAGCTTTCTTT.

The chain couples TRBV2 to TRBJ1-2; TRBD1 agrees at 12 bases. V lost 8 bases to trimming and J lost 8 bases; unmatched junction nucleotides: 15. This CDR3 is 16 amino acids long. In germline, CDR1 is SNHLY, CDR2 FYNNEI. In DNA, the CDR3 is TGTGCCAGCGATCCTAGTAGCGGGACAGGGGGCAACGGCTACACCTTC. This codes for CASDPSSGTGGNGYTF. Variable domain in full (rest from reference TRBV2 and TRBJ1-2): EPEVTQTPSHQVTQMGQEVILRCVPISNHLYFYWYRQILGQKVEFLVSFYNNEISEKSEIFDDQFSVERPDGSNFTLKIRSTKLEDSAMYFCASDPSSGTGGNGYTFGSGTRLTVV.

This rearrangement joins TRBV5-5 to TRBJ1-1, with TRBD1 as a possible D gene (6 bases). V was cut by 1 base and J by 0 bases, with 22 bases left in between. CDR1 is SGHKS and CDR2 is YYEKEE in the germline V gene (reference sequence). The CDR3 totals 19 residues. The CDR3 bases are TGTGCCAGCAGCTTGCAGGGGCAGGGGATTTCTCGTGTGAACACTGAAGCTTTCTTT. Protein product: CASSLQGQGISRVNTEAFF.

CDR3 DNA sequence: TGTGCCAGCAGCCAACAGACAGGGGTCCAGCCCCAGCATTTT. Translation gives CASSQQTGVQPQHF. This sequence joins TRBV6-5 and TRBJ1-5; 8 bases line up with TRBD1. Trimming cost V 6 bases and J 7 bases; bases outside gene matches: 8. This CDR3 contains 14 residues. CDR1 is MNHEY, CDR2 SVGAGI, per germline.

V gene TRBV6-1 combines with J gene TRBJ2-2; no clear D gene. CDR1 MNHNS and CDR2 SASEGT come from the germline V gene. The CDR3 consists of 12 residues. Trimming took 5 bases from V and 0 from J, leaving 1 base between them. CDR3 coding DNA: TGTGCCAGCAGTACGAACACCGGGGAGCTGTTTTTT. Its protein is CASSTNTGELFF.

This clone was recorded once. The CDR3 reads CASSSSGTGPYEQYF. The CDR3 region has the DNA TGTGCCAGCAGCTCGAGCGGGACAGGTCCCTACGAGCAGTACTTC. V is TRBV5-4 and J is TRBJ2-7, with D possibly TRBD1 on 8 matching bases. The V gene lost 3 bases and the J gene lost 2 bases, with 15 bases spanning the gap. Germline loops: CDR1 SGHNT, CDR2 YYREEE (reference sequence). CDR3 length: 15 amino acids. The full variable domain, completed using reference TRBV5-4 and TRBJ2-7, is ETGVTQSPTHLIKTRGQQVTLRCSSQSGHNTVSWYQQALGQGPQFIFQYYREEENGRGNFPPRFSGLQFPNYSSELNVNALELDDSALYLCASSSSGTGPYEQYFGPGTRLTVT.

The CDR3 loop is CASSLEPSYNEQFF. In nucleotides, the CDR3 is TGCGCCAGCAGCTTGGAGCCCTCCTACAATGAGCAGTTCTTC. The chain links TRBV5-1 to TRBJ2-1; D not resolved. The germline gives CDR1 SGHRS, CDR2 YFSETQ. The CDR3 sequence is 14 residues long. V gave up 0 bases and J gave up 0 bases, with 4 bases separating them.

As DNA, the CDR3 is TGCGCCACCCGCTTGGGCAGGGACGGAAAACTGTTTTTT. It translates to CATRLGRDGKLFF. This chain joins TRBV5-1 and TRBJ1-4, with a possible D match to TRBD1 (5 bases). The CDR3 has 13 residues. The germline V gene encodes CDR1 SGHRS and CDR2 YFSETQ. Trimming took off 9 bases at V and 10 bases at J, with 19 bases between the two ends.

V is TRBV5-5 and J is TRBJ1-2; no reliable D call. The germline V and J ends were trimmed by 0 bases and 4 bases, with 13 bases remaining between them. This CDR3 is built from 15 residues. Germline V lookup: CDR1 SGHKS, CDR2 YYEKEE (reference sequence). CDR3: CASSLVPRTSYGYTF. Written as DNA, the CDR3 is TGTGCCAGCAGCTTGGTGCCCAGGACGAGCTATGGCTACACCTTC.